The 18 T cell receptor beta chains presented below share a single source sample, sequenced in a study of vaccination and CD4 T cells after COVID-19. Treatment defined: approximately 11-day PBMC culture with coronavirus spike peptide pools or control peptides (ViraFEST assay). Their recognized antigens are unknown. At the Johns Hopkins FTIC core, DNA taken from cultured CD4+ T cells was sequenced by way of the Oncomine TCR Beta short-read assay. One entry per CDR3 protein results from TCRdb running MiXCR on the PCR reads. The data contain about 15,000 distinct CDR3 sequences, around 50% of them singletons. The sequencing used CD4+ T cells from blood, cultured in vitro, collected before SARS-CoV-2 vaccination. These receptors all stem from a human donor who had recovered from COVID-19.

The V gene is TRBV7-2, the J gene TRBJ2-1, with 9 nucleotides matching TRBD2. The CDR3 totals 13 residues. Germline V gene sequence: CDR1 SGHTA, CDR2 FQGNSA. V lost 9 bases, J lost 6 bases, and 6 bases stayed unmatched. CDR3 sequence (DNA): TGTGCCAGTCCTAGCGGGATCGTCAATGAGCAGTTCTTC. Its protein is CASPSGIVNEQFF. The entire variable domain, with the rest obtained from reference TRBV7-2 and TRBJ2-1, is as follows: GAGVSQSPSNKVTEKGKDVELRCDPISGHTALYWYRQSLGQGLEFLIYFQGNSAPDKSGLPSDRFSAERTGGSVSTLTIQRTQQEDSAVYLCASPSGIVNEQFFGPGTRLTVL.

The CDR3 DNA sequence: TGTGCCAGCTCACGTTTACAGGGGGCAGGCTACGAGCAGTACTTC. This codes for CASSRLQGAGYEQYF. The chain joins TRBV18 to TRBJ2-7, with TRBD1 matching 9 bases. The CDR3 has 15 residues. V lost 4 bases and J lost 3; bases outside the gene matches: 7. Germline CDR1 and CDR2: KGHSH and LQKENI. The whole variable domain, remainder taken from reference TRBV18 and TRBJ2-7, is NAGVMQNPRHLVRRRGQEARLRCSPMKGHSHVYWYRQLPEEGLKFMVYLQKENIIDESGMPKERFSAEFPKEGPSILRIQQVVRGDSAAYFCASSRLQGAGYEQYFGPGTRLTVT.

This clonotype was seen a few times. The V and J genes are TRBV6-4 and TRBJ2-3, with 10 bases fitting TRBD1. This CDR3 comprises 15 residues. Unmatched junction bases numbered 1, after V lost 0 bases and J lost 4 bases. Germline values: CDR1 MRHNA, CDR2 SNTAGT. CDR3 loop: CASSDSGQGSDTQYF. Written as DNA, the CDR3 is TGTGCCAGCAGTGACTCGGGACAGGGGTCAGATACGCAGTATTTT.

A remark on this clonotype: One junction end disagrees with the germline gene, perhaps due to a read error. V and J are TRBV6-1 and TRBJ1-2; 9 bases map to TRBD1. Germline V gene sequence: CDR1 MNHNS, CDR2 SASEGT. The CDR3 totals 15 residues. The CDR3 nucleotides read TGTGCCAGCAGGGGGGACAGGGCCGCTAATTATGGCTACACCTTC. Translated, it gives CASRGDRAANYGYTF.

This clonotype was seen just once. This rearrangement joins TRBV10-3 to TRBJ2-6, with D tentatively TRBD1 (5 bases). This CDR3 is built from 16 residues. Germline CDR1 is ENHRY and CDR2 is SYGVKD. Between the trimmed V and J ends, which lost 4 bases and 0 bases, there was a span of 10 bases. The CDR3 coding sequence is TGTGCCATCAGTGGCCACAGGCCCTCTGGGGCCAACGTCCTGACTTTC. Translation: CAISGHRPSGANVLTF.

This chain uses TRBV6-4 with TRBJ2-5; D is possibly TRBD1 or TRBD2 (5 bases each). The length of the CDR3 is 15 residues. From germline, CDR1 is MRHNA and CDR2 SNTAGT. This CDR3 reads CKFGIWGRQKETQYF. DNA for the CDR3: TGTAAGTTTGGGATCTGGGGACGACAAAAAGAGACCCAGTACTTC.

This clonotype was seen more than once but under ten times. The CDR3 DNA reads as TGTGCCAGCAGTCTGGGACAGGGGGTGGAGCAGTTCTTC. Its translation: CASSLGQGVEQFF. The V gene is TRBV12-3 or TRBV12-4, the J gene TRBJ2-1, with TRBD1 identical over 11 bases. There are 13 residues in the CDR3. V lost 5 bases and J lost 10; bases outside the gene matches: 4.

V and J are TRBV20-1 and TRBJ1-5; TRBD1 is a possible D gene (5 bases). CDR1 is DFQATT and CDR2 is SNEGSKA in the germline V gene (reference sequence). CDR3 size: 15 residues. V was clipped by 0 bases and J by 10 bases, with 19 bases between them. Here the CDR3 reads CSAREEGRAWSPQHF. CDR3 DNA sequence: TGCAGTGCTAGAGAGGAGGGGCGCGCTTGGAGCCCCCAGCATTTT.

The CDR3 region is CASSLAYRGFSPLHF. CDR3 nucleotides: TGTGCCAGCAGCTTGGCGTACAGGGGATTTTCACCCCTCCACTTT. V usage is TRBV5-6 and J usage is TRBJ1-6; 7 positions match TRBD1. The CDR3 length is 15 residues. Germline CDR1 SGHDT, CDR2 YYEEEE. V trimming: 0 bases; J trimming: 9 bases; junction bases outside the gene matches: 6.

This chain uses TRBV19 with TRBJ1-6; D uncertain. Germline V lookup: CDR1 LNHDA, CDR2 SQIVND (reference sequence). V gave up 3 bases and J gave up 0 bases, with 6 bases separating them. The CDR3 spans 15 residues. The CDR3 sequence: CASSIEFSYNSPLHF. CDR3 sequence (DNA): TGTGCCAGTAGTATCGAGTTCTCCTATAATTCACCCCTCCACTTT.

V and J are TRBV28 and TRBJ2-7; TRBD1 matches 10 bases. V lost 10 bases to trimming and J lost 6 bases; unmatched junction nucleotides: 6. This CDR3 has 12 residues. Per germline, CDR1 MDHEN and CDR2 SYDVKM. The CDR3 loop reads CATGTGDREQYF. CDR3 sequence (DNA): TGTGCCACCGGGACAGGGGACCGCGAGCAGTACTTC.

The rearrangement links TRBV19 to TRBJ2-1; no clear D gene. With 3 bases removed from V and 4 bases from J, the gap between germline ends came to 13 bases. Germline V gene data show CDR1 as LNHDA and CDR2 as SQIVND (reference sequence). The CDR3 loop spans 15 amino acids. The CDR3 here is CASSIAGGPYNEQFF. In DNA form, the CDR3 reads TGTGCCAGTAGTATCGCAGGCGGTCCTTACAATGAGCAGTTCTTC.

The chain recombines TRBV6-4 with TRBJ2-2, with D perhaps TRBD2 (5 bases). The germline CDR1 and CDR2 sequences are MRHNA and SNTAGT. CDR3 length equals 13 residues. Trimming removed 5 bases at V and 1 base at J, with 5 bases between. The CDR3 region is CASSSGNTGELFF. CDR3 DNA sequence: TGTGCCAGCAGTAGCGGGAACACCGGGGAGCTGTTTTTT.

The sample holds a few counts of this clonotype. The J gene is TRBJ1-1, the V gene TRBV28; 8 bases are a match to TRBD1. Germline CDR1 and CDR2: MDHEN and SYDVKM. J gave up 4 bases and V 0 bases, and 4 bases lay outside the gene matches. The CDR3 has 15 residues. Here the CDR3 reads CASSLWTGVGTEAFF. The CDR3 DNA sequence: TGTGCCAGCAGTTTATGGACAGGGGTGGGCACTGAAGCTTTCTTT.

The chain couples TRBV28 to TRBJ1-2; D unclear. The CDR3 loop spans 13 amino acids. V was pared by 2 bases and J by 8 bases, with 12 bases between. Germline V gene data show CDR1 as MDHEN and CDR2 as SYDVKM. DNA for the CDR3: TGTGCCAGCAGTTTAATAGTATTACTGGGCTACACCTTC. Its protein is CASSLIVLLGYTF.

This chain joins TRBV2 and TRBJ2-3, with D unclear. Germline CDR1 SNHLY, CDR2 FYNNEI. Trimming took 4 bases from V and 1 from J, leaving 9 bases between them. This CDR3 is built from 14 residues. CDR3 protein: CASSVEWGTDTQYF. For the CDR3, the DNA is TGTGCCAGCAGTGTAGAGTGGGGCACAGATACGCAGTATTTT.

This clonotype has only one observation. The chain has TRBV7-9 and TRBJ1-2; the match to TRBD1 covers 11 bases. The germline V gene encodes CDR1 SEHNR and CDR2 FQNEAQ (reference sequence). Trimming removed 4 bases from V and 7 bases from J; junction bases left unmatched: 2. This CDR3 has 13 residues. As DNA, the CDR3 is TGTGCCAGCAGCTGGGACAGGGGGGGTGGCTACACCTTC. It is translated as CASSWDRGGGYTF. The full variable domain, in which reference TRBV7-9 and TRBJ1-2 provide the parts outside the CDR3, is DTGVSQNPRHKITKRGQNVTFRCDPISEHNRLYWYRQTLGQGPEFLTYFQNEAQLEKSRLLSDRFSAERPKGSFSTLEIQRTEQGDSAMYLCASSWDRGGGYTFGSGTRLTVV.

The chain carries TRBV10-3 and TRBJ1-1; unclear D gene. CDR3 length equals 13 residues. V was cut by 9 bases and J by 3 bases, with 14 bases left in between. Germline CDR1 and CDR2: ENHRY and SYGVKD. For the CDR3, the DNA is TGTGCCATAAATCGTTACAGATACACTGAAGCTTTCTTT. It translates to CAINRYRYTEAFF.